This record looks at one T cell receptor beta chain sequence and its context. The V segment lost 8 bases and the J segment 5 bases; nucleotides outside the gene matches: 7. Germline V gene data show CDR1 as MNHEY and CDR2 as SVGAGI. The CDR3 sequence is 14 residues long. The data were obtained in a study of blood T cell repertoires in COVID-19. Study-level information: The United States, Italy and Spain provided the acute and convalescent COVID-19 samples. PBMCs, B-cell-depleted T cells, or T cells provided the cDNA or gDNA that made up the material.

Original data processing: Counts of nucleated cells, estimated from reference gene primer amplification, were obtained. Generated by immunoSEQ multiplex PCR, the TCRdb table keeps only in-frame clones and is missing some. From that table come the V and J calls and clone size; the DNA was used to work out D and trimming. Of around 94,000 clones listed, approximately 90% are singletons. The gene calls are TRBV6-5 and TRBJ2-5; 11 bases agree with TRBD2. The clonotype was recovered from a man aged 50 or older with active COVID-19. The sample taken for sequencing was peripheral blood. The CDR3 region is CASRASGGRETQYF. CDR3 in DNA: TGTGCCAGCCGGGCTAGCGGGGGGCGGGAGACCCAGTACTTC.